This T cell receptor beta chain was obtained from a study of blood T cell repertoires in COVID-19. Germline V CDR1 and CDR2: GTSNPN, SVGIG (reference sequence). The CDR3 contains 15 residues. Trimming took 2 bases from V and 6 from J, leaving 16 bases between them. Here immunoSEQ multiplex PCR was the method, and the copy in TCRdb shows in-frame clones only, minus some. Among under 150,000 clones, roughly 85% were seen once, and the ten largest hold 4.3%. This receptor was identified in a human donor in a cohort sampled during active COVID-19. V usage is TRBV30 and J usage is TRBJ1-4, with a possible D match to TRBD1 (5 bases). Source material: peripheral blood. CDR3: CAWSPPGLWHEKLFF. CDR3 DNA: TGTGCCTGGAGTCCTCCGGGACTTTGGCATGAAAAACTGTTTTTT.